The clone carrying this TCR beta chain showed up just a few times. 60 Vbeta and 13 Jbeta primers were used in PCR. Assay: immunoSEQ multiplex PCR; the TCRdb copy retains only in-frame clones and omits some. The data show about 140,000 clones, roughly 70% seen once. The record originates from a study of cytomegalovirus exposure and HLA in healthy donors. This CDR3 spans 14 amino acids. The V gene's germline CDR1 is SGDLS and CDR2 YYNGEE. Trimming took 2 bases from V and 2 from J, leaving 8 bases between them. The chain joins TRBV9 to TRBJ1-3, with D possibly TRBD1 on 5 matching bases. The receptor was isolated from a human donor in good health. Sequences were obtained from PBMCs. The CDR3 DNA follows: TGTGCCAGCAGCGTCGGGGGGACTGGAAACACCATATATTTT. Its protein is CASSVGGTGNTIYF.